This is a list of T cell receptor beta chains from one sample in a study of metastatic and nonmetastatic thyroid tumors. TCRdb re-processed the PCR reads through MiXCR. The repertoire holds some 55,000 clones, approximately 22% seen once, with 3.5% to 5% in the top ten. The sample consisted of blood. The receptors were sampled from a female donor with papillary thyroid cancer or a benign thyroid nodule (not recorded which). Some clones in this sample may be carry-over from other donors' samples. Both conserved end residues are part of each CDR3. D genes are given only for firm matches. Some rows have no size entry. The others give once, few or many, or a class for an expanded clone.

clone_size,v_call,d_call,j_call,cdr3_aa,cdr3_nt
-,TRBV19,-,TRBJ2-6,CASSIVTSGANVLTF,TGTGCCAGTAGTATAGTAACTTCTGGGGCCAACGTCCTGACTTTC
-,TRBV20-1,TRBD1,TRBJ2-3,CSAKDPSGQGGTYTQYF,TGCAGTGCTAAAGATCCTTCCGGACAGGGGGGCACATATACGCAGTATTTT
once,TRBV20-1,-,TRBJ1-5,CSAQRTDSNQPQHF,TGCAGTGCTCAGCGGACAGATAGCAATCAGCCCCAGCATTTT
many,TRBV11-2,TRBD2,TRBJ2-1,CASSLTSGSGEQFF,TGTGCCAGCAGCCTGACTAGCGGGAGTGGTGAGCAGTTCTTC
-,TRBV20-1,-,TRBJ1-5,CSARYRSGPNQPQHF,TGCAGTGCTAGATATCGTTCAGGTCCTAATCAGCCCCAGCATTTT
many,TRBV20-1,TRBD2,TRBJ2-1,CSASRAGGYNEQFF,TGCAGTGCTAGTAGAGCGGGAGGCTACAATGAGCAGTTCTTC
many,TRBV4-1,-,TRBJ2-4,CASSQVDGIQYF,TGCGCCAGCAGCCAAGTAGATGGAATTCAGTACTTC
many,TRBV9,-,TRBJ2-5,CASSNEAQETQYF,TGTGCCAGCAGCAATGAGGCTCAGGAGACCCAGTACTTC
-,TRBV6-1,-,TRBJ2-2,CASRSQGGGTGELIF,TGTGCCAGCAGATCACAGGGAGGAGGCACCGGGGAGCTGATTTTT
many,TRBV7-9,-,TRBJ2-6,CASSQTSSGANVLTF,TGTGCCAGCAGCCAGACCAGCTCTGGGGCCAACGTCCTGACTTTC
-,TRBV6-9,-,TRBJ1-6,CASSDSGNSPLHF,TGTGCCAGCAGTGATTCAGGGAATTCACCCCTCCACTTT
many,TRBV7-3,-,TRBJ2-2,CASSPPGKGNTGELFF,TGTGCCAGCAGCCCCCCCGGGAAGGGGAACACCGGGGAGCTGTTTTTT
many,TRBV27,-,TRBJ1-1,CASSQPGAPFQAAFF,TGTGCCAGCAGTCAACCGGGCGCACCGTTCCAGGCAGCTTTCTTT
-,TRBV15,-,TRBJ1-1,CDNSRVTGRWTEAFF,TGTGACAACAGCAGAGTTACAGGGAGGTGGACTGAAGCTTTCTTT
many,TRBV29-1,TRBD2,TRBJ2-2,CSVSLAANTGELFF,TGCAGCGTCTCTCTAGCGGCGAACACCGGGGAGCTGTTTTTT